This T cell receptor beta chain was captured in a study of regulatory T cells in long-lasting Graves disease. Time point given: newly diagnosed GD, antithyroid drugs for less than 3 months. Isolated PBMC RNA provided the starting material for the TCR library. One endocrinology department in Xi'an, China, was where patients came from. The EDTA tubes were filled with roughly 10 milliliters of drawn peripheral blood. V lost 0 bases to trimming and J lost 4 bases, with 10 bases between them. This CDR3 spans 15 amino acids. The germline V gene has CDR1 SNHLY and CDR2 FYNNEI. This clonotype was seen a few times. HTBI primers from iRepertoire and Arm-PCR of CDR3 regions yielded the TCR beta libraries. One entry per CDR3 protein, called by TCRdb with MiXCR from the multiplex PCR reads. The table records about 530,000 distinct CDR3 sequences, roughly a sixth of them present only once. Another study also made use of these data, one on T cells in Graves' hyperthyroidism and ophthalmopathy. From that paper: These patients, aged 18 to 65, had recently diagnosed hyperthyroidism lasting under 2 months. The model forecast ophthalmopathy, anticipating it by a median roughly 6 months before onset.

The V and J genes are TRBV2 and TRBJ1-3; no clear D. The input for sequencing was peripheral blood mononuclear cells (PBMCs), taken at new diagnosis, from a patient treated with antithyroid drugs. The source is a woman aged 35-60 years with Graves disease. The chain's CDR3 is CASSEAPPRGNTIYF. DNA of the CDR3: TGTGCCAGCAGTGAAGCGCCCCCAAGGGGAAACACCATATATTTT.